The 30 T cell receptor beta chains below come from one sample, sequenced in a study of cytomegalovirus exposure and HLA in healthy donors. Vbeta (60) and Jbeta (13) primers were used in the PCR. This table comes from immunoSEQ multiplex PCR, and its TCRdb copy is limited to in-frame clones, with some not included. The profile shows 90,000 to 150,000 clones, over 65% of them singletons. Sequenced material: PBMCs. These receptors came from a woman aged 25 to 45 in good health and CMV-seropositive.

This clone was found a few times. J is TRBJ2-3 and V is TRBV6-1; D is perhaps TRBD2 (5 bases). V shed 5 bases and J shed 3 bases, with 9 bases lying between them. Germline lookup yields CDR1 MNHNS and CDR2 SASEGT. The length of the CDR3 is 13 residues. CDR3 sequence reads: CASSKPGTDTQYF. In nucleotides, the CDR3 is TGTGCCAGCAGTAAACCGGGGACAGATACGCAGTATTTT.

The CDR3 nucleotides are TGTGCCAGCAGCCAAGACTTAGCGGGGACCGCCACGCAGTATTTT. It translates to CASSQDLAGTATQYF. This chain connects TRBV4-2 to TRBJ2-3; 8 bases align to TRBD2. The CDR3 is 15 residues long. The ends lost 0 bases at V and 9 bases at J; junction bases unmatched: 8. Germline lookup yields CDR1 LGHNA and CDR2 YNFKEQ.

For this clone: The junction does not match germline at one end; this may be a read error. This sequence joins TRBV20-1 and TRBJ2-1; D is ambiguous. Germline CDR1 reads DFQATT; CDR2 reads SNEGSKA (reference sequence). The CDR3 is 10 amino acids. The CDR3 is CSARGPGQFF. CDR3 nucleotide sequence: TGCAGTGCCAGAGGCCCAGGGCAGTTCTTC.

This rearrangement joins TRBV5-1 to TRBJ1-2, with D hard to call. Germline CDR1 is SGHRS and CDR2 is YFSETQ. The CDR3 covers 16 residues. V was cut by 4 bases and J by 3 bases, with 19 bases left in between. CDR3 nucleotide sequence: TGCGCCAGCAGCCCCGGCGGGGAGGCTACGCACTATGGCTACACCTTC. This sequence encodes CASSPGGEATHYGYTF.

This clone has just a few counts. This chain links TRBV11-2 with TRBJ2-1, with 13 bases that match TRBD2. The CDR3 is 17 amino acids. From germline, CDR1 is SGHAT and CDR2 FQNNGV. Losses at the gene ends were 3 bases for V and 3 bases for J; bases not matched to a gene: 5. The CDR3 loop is CASSFGLAGEHYNEQFF. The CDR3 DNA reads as TGTGCCAGCAGCTTCGGACTAGCGGGGGAACACTACAATGAGCAGTTCTTC.

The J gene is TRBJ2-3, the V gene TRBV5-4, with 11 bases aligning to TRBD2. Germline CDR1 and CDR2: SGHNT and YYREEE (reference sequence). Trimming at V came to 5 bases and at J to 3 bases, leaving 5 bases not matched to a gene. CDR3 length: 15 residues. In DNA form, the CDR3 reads TGTGCCAGCAGATCTAGCGGGGGGTTTACAGATACGCAGTATTTT. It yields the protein CASRSSGGFTDTQYF.

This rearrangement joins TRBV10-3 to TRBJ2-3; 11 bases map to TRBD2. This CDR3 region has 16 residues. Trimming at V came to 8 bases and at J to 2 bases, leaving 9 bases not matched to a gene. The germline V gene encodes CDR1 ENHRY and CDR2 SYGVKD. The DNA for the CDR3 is TGTGCCATCGGGGGGGCTAGCGGGGGGACCACAGATACGCAGTATTTT. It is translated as CAIGGASGGTTDTQYF.

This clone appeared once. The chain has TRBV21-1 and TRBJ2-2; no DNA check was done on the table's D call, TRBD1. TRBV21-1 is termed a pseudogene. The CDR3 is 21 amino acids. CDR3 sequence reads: CASSKEGEGVRGRLITGELFF. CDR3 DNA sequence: TGTGCCAGCAGCAAAGAAGGTGAGGGGGTGAGGGGTCGGTTGATCACCGGGGAGCTGTTTTTT.

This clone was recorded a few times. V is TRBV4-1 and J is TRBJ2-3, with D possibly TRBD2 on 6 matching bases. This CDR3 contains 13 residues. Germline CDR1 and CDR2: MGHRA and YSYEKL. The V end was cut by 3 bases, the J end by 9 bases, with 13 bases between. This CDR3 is CASSQEGRDTQYF. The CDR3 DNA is TGCGCCAGCAGCCAGGAGGGGCGCGACACGCAGTATTTT.

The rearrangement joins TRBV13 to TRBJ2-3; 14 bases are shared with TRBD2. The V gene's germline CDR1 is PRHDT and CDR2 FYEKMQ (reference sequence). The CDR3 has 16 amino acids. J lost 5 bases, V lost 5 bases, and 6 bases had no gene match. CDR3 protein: CASSLRLAGGIDTQYF. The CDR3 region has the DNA TGTGCCAGCAGCCTGCGACTAGCGGGGGGGATAGATACGCAGTATTTT. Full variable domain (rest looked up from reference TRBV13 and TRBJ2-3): AAGVIQSPRHLIKEKRETATLKCYPIPRHDTVYWYQQGPGQDPQFLISFYEKMQSDKGSIPDRFSAQQFSDYHSELNMSSLELGDSALYFCASSLRLAGGIDTQYFGPGTRLTVL.

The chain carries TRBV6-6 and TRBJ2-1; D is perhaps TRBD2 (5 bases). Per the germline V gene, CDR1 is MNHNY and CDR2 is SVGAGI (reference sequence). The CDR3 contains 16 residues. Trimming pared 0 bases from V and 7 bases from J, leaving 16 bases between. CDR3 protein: CASSYSTEFTGNEQFF. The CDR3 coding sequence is TGTGCCAGCAGTTACTCGACGGAGTTTACGGGGAATGAGCAGTTCTTC.

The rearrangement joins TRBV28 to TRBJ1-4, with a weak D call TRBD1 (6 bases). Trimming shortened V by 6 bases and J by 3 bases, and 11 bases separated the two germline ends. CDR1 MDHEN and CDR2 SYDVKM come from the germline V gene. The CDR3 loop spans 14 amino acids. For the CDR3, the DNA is TGTGCCAGCAGAAAGGGGGGGTCTAATGAAAAACTGTTTTTT. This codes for CASRKGGSNEKLFF.

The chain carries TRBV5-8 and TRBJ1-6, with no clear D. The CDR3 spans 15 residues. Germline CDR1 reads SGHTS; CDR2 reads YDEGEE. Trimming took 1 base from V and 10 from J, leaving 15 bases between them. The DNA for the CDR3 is TGTGCCAGCAGCTTGTCTTTTGTAGGACTCTCACCCCTCCACTTT. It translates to CASSLSFVGLSPLHF.

CDR3 sequence reads: CASSRTGVLEPQHF. The CDR3 coding sequence is TGTGCCAGCAGTCGGACAGGGGTCCTAGAGCCCCAGCATTTT. The chain employs TRBV28 and TRBJ1-5; TRBD1 aligns across 9 bases. This CDR3 region has 14 residues. Germline V gene sequence: CDR1 MDHEN, CDR2 SYDVKM. The V and J ends lost 5 bases and 8 bases, in that order; junction bases with no gene match: 7. The full variable domain, in which reference TRBV28 and TRBJ1-5 provide the parts outside the CDR3, is DVKVTQSSRYLVKRTGEKVFLECVQDMDHENMFWYRQDPGLGLRLIYFSYDVKMKEKGDIPEGYSVSREKKERFSLILESASTNQTSMYLCASSRTGVLEPQHFGDGTRLSIL.

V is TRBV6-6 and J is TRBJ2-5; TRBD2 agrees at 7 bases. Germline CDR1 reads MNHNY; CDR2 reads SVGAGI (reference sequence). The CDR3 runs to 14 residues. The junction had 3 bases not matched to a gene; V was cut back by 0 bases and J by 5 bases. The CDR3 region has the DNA TGTGCCAGCAGTTACTCTCTAGCGGTGGAGACCCAGTACTTC. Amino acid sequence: CASSYSLAVETQYF.

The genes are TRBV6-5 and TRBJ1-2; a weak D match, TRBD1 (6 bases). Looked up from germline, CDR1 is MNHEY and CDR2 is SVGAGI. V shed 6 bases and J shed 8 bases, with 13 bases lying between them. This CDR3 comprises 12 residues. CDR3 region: CASRPQGWGYTF. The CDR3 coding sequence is TGTGCCAGCAGGCCTCAGGGGTGGGGCTACACCTTC.

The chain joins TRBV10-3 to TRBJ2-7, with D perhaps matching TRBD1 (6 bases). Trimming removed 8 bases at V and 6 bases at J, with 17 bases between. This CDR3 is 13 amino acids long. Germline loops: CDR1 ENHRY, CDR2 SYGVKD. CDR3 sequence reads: CAILQGAPSEQYF. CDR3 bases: TGTGCCATCCTACAGGGTGCCCCCTCCGAGCAGTACTTC.

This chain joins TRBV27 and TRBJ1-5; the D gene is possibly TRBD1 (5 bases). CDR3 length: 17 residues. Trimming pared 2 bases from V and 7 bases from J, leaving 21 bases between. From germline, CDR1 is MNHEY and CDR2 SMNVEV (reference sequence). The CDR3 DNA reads TGTGCCAGCAGTTTAACTCCGGGGGGAGTTTCGAGCCAGCCCCAGCATTTT. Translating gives CASSLTPGGVSSQPQHF.

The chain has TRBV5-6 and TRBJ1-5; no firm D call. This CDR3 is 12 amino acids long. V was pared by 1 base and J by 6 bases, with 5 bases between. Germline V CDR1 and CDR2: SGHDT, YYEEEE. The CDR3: CASSLRGQPQHF. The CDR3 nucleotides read TGTGCCAGCAGCTTGCGAGGTCAGCCCCAGCATTTT.

In DNA, the CDR3 is TGTGCCACCAAATCCGGGACTACCTACGAGCAGTACTTC. This translates into CATKSGTTYEQYF. The chain employs TRBV6-5 and TRBJ2-7; 7 bases line up with TRBD2. J gave up 2 bases and V 10 bases, and 8 bases lay outside the gene matches. The V gene's germline CDR1 is MNHEY and CDR2 SVGAGI. The CDR3 sequence is 13 residues long.

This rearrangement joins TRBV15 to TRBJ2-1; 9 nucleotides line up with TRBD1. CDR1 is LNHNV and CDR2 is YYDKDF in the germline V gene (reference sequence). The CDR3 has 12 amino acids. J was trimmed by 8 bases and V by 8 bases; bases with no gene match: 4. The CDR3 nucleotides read TGTGCCACCGGGACAGGGTTTCATGAGCAGTTCTTC. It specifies CATGTGFHEQFF.

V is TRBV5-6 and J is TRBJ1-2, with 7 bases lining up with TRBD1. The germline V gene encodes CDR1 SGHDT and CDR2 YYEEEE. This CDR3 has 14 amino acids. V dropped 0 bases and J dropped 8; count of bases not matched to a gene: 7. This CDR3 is CASSLVTGAVGYTF. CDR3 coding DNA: TGTGCCAGCAGCTTGGTAACAGGGGCCGTAGGCTACACCTTC.

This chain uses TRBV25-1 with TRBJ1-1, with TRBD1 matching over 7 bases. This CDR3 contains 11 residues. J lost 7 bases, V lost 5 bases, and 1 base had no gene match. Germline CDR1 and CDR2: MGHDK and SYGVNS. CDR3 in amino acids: CASSQGDEAFF. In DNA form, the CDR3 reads TGTGCCAGCAGTCAGGGGGATGAAGCTTTCTTT.

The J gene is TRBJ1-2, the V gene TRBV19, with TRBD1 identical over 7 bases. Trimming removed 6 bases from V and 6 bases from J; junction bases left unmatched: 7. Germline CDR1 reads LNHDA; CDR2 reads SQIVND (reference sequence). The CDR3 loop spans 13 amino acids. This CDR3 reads CASSPQTGHGYTF. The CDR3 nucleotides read TGTGCCAGTAGCCCACAGACAGGGCATGGCTACACCTTC.

The CDR3 DNA reads TGCGCCAGCAGCCAGGAAGGACTAGTGGGGGGATATACGCAGTATTTT. Its translation is CASSQEGLVGGYTQYF. The V call is TRBV4-1, the J call TRBJ2-3, with 7 bases fitting TRBD2. CDR1 is MGHRA, CDR2 YSYEKL, per germline. This CDR3 comprises 16 residues. J lost 7 bases, V lost 3 bases, and 13 bases had no gene match.

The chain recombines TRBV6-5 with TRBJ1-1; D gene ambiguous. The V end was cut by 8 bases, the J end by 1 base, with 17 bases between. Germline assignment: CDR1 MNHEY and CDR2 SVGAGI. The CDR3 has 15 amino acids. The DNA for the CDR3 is TGTGCCAGCCGTAGAGAGGGTTATGGGAACACTGAAGCTTTCTTT. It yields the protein CASRREGYGNTEAFF.

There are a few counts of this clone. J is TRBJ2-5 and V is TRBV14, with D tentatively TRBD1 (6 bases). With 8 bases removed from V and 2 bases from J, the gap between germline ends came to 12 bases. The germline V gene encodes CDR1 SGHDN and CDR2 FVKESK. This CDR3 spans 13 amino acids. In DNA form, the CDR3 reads TGTGCCAGCGCAAAGAGGGGGCAAGAGACCCAGTACTTC. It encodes CASAKRGQETQYF.

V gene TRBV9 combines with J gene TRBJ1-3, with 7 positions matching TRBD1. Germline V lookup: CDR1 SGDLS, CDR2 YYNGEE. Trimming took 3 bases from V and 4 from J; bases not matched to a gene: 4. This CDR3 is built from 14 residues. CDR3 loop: CASSATGSGNTIYF. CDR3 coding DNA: TGTGCCAGCAGCGCGACAGGGTCCGGAAACACCATATATTTT.

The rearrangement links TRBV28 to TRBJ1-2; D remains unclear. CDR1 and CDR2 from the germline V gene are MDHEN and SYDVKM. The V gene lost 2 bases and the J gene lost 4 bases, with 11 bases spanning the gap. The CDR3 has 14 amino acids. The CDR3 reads CASSLGGSPYGYTF. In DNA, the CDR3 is TGTGCCAGCAGTTTAGGCGGGAGTCCCTATGGCTACACCTTC.

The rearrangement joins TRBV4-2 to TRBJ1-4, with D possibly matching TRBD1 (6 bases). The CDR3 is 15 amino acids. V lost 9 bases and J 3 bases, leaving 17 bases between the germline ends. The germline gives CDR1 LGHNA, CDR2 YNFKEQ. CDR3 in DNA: TGTGCCAGTTCGGACAGTATGCGGCCTAATGAAAAACTGTTTTTT. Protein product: CASSDSMRPNEKLFF.